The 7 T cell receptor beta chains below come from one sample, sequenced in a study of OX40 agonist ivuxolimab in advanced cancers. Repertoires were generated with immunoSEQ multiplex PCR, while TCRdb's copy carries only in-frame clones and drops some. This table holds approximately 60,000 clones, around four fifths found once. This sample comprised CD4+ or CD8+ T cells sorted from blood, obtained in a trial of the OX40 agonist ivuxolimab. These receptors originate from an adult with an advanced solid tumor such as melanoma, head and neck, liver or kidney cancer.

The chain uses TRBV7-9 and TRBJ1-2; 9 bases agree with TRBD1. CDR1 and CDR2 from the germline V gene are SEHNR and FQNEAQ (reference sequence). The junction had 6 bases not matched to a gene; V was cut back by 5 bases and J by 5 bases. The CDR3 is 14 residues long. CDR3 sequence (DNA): TGTGCCAGCAGCATTTACGGGACAGGGTATGGCTACACCTTC. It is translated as CASSIYGTGYGYTF.

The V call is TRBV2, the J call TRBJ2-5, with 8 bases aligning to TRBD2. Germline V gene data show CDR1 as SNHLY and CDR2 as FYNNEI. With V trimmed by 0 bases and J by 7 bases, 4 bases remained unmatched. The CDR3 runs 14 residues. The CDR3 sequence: CASSEATSVGTQYF. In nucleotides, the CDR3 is TGTGCCAGCAGTGAAGCGACTAGCGTGGGGACCCAGTACTTC.

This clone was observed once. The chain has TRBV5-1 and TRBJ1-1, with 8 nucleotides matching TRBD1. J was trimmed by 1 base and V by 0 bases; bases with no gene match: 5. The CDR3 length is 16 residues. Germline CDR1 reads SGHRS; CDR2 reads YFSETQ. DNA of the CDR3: TGCGCCAGCAGCTTGGTCCAGGGGGCGGAGAACACTGAAGCTTTCTTT. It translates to CASSLVQGAENTEAFF.

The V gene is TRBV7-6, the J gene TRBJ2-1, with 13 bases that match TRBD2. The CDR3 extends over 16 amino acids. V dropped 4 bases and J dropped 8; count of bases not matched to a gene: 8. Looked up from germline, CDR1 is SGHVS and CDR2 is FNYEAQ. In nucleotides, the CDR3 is TGTGCCAGCAGCTCCCGGACTAGCGGGAGAGGGGATGAGCAGTTCTTC. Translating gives CASSSRTSGRGDEQFF.

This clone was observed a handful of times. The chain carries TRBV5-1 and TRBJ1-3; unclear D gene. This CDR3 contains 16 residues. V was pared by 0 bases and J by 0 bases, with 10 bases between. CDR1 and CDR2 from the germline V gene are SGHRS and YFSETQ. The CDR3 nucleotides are TGCGCCAGCAGCTTGGAAGTTGTGAGCTCTGGAAACACCATATATTTT. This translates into CASSLEVVSSGNTIYF.

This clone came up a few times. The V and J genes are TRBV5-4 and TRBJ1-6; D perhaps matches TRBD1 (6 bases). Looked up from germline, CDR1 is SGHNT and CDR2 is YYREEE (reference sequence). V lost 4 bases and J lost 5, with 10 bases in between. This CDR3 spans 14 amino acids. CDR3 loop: CASSLDRNNSPLHF. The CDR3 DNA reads TGTGCCAGCAGCCTGGACAGAAATAATTCACCCCTCCACTTT.

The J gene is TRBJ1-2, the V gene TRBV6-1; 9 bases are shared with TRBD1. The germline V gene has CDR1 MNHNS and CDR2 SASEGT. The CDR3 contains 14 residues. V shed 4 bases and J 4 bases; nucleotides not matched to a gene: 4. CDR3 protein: CASSGGQGGYGYTF. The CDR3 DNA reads TGTGCCAGCAGTGGGGGACAGGGTGGCTATGGCTACACCTTC.